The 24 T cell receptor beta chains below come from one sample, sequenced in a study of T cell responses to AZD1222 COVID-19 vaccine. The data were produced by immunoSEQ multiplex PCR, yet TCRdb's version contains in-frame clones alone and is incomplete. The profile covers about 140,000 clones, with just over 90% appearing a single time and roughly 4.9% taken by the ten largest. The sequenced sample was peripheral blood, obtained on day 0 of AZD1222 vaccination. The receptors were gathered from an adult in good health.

For the CDR3, the DNA is TGCGCCAGCAGCCCCACACCAGAGGGGCCTGAGGAGACCCAGTACTTC. The encoded protein is CASSPTPEGPEETQYF. The J gene is TRBJ2-5, the V gene TRBV4-3; D tentatively reads TRBD1 or TRBD2 (5 bases each). This CDR3 contains 16 residues. Trimming pared 4 bases from V and 5 bases from J, leaving 20 bases between. Germline V gives CDR1 LGHNA, CDR2 YSLEER.

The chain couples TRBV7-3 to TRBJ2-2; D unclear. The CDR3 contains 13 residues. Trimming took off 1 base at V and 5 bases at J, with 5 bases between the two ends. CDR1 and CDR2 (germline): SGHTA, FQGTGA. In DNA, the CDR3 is TGTGCCAGCAGCTTAAAATCAACCGGGGAGCTGTTTTTT. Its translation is CASSLKSTGELFF.

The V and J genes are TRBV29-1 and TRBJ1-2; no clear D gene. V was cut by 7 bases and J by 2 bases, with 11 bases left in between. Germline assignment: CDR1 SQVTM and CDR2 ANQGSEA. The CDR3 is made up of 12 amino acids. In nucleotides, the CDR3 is TGCAGCGGACACAGTGGGAACTATGGCTACACCTTC. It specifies CSGHSGNYGYTF.

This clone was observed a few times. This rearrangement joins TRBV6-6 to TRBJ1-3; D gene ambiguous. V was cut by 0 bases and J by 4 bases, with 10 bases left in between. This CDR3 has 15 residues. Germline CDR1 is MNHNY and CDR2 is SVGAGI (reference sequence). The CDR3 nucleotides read TGTGCCAGCAGTTACTCGAGTCAGCAGGGAAACACCATATATTTT. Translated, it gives CASSYSSQQGNTIYF.

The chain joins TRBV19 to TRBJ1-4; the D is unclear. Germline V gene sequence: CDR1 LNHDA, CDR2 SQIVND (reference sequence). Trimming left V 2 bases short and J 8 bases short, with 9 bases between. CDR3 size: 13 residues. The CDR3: CASSITLGEKLFF. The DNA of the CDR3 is TGTGCCAGTAGTATAACCCTGGGGGAAAAACTGTTTTTT. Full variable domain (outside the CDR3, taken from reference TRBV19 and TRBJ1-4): DGGITQSPKYLFRKEGQNVTLSCEQNLNHDAMYWYRQDPGQGLRLIYYSQIVNDFQKGDIAEGYSVSREKKESFPLTVTSAQKNPTAFYLCASSITLGEKLFFGSGTQLSVL.

This CDR3 is CASSLLAGAKEQYF. In DNA form, the CDR3 reads TGCGCCAGCAGTCTGCTAGCGGGAGCCAAAGAGCAGTACTTC. The V and J genes are TRBV4-1 and TRBJ2-7; TRBD2 agrees at 10 bases. The CDR3 runs 14 residues. V shed 6 bases, J shed 7 bases, and the junction held 9 bases outside the gene matches. Germline V gene lookup returns CDR1 MGHRA and CDR2 YSYEKL.

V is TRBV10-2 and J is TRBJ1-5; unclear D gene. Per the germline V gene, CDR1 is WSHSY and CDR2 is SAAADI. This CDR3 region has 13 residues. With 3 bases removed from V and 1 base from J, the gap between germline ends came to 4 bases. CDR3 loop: CASSESSNQPQHF. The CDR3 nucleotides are TGCGCCAGCAGTGAAAGCAGCAATCAGCCCCAGCATTTT.

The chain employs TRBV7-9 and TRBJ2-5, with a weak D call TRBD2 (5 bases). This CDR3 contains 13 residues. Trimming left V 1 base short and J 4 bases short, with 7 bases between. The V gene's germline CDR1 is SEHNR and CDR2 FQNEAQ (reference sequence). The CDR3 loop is CASSLGLAETQYF. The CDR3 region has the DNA TGTGCCAGCAGCTTAGGGCTAGCAGAGACCCAGTACTTC. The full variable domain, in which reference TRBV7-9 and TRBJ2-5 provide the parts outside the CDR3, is DTGVSQNPRHKITKRGQNVTFRCDPISEHNRLYWYRQTLGQGPEFLTYFQNEAQLEKSRLLSDRFSAERPKGSFSTLEIQRTEQGDSAMYLCASSLGLAETQYFGPGTRLLVL.

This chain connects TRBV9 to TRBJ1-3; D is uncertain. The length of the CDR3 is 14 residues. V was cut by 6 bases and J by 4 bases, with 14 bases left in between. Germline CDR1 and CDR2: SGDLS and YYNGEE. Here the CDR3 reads CASTASREGNTIYF. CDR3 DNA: TGTGCCAGCACTGCCTCCCGGGAGGGAAACACCATATATTTT.

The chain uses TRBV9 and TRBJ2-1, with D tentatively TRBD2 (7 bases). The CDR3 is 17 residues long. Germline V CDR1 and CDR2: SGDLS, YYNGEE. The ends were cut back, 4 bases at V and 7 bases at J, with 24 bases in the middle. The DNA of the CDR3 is TGTGCCAGCAGCCTAACCTGGGGGAGGGCAAGGGGGAATGAGCAGTTCTTC. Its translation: CASSLTWGRARGNEQFF. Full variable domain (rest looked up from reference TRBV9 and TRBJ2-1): DSGVTQTPKHLITATGQRVTLRCSPRSGDLSVYWYQQSLDQGLQFLIQYYNGEERAKGNILERFSAQQFPDLHSELNLSSLELGDSALYFCASSLTWGRARGNEQFFGPGTRLTVL.

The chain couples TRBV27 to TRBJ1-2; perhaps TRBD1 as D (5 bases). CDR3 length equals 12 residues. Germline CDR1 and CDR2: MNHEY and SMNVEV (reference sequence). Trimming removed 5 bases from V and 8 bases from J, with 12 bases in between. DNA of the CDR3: TGTGCCAGCAGTGTAACAGGAAAAGGCTACACCTTC. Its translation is CASSVTGKGYTF.

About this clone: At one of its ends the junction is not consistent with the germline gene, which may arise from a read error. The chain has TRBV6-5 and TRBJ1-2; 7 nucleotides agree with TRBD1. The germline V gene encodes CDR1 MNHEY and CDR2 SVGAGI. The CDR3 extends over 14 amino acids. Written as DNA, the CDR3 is TGTGCCAGCAGTAACTCACAGGGGCTCTATGGCTACACCTTC. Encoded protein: CASSNSQGLYGYTF.

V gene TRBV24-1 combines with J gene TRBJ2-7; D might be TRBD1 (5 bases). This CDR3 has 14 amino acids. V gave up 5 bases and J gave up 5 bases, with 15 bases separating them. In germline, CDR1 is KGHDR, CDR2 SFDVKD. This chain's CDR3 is CATSAVGVRDEQYF. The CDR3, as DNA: TGTGCCACCAGTGCCGTAGGGGTTCGGGACGAGCAGTACTTC.

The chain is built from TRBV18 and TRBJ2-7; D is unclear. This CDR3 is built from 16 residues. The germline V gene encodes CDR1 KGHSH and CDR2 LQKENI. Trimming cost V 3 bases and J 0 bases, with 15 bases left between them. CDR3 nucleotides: TGTGCCAGCTCACCCCGGGTAGCCATTAGCTCCTACGAGCAGTACTTC. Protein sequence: CASSPRVAISSYEQYF. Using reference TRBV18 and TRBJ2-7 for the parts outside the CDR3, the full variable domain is NAGVMQNPRHLVRRRGQEARLRCSPMKGHSHVYWYRQLPEEGLKFMVYLQKENIIDESGMPKERFSAEFPKEGPSILRIQQVVRGDSAAYFCASSPRVAISSYEQYFGPGTRLTVT.

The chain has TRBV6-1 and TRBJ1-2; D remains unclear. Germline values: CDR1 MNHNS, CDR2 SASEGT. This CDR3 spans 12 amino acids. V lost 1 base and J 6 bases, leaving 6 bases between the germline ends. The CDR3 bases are TGTGCCAGCAGTGAAGGTTTGGATGGCTACACCTTC. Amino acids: CASSEGLDGYTF.

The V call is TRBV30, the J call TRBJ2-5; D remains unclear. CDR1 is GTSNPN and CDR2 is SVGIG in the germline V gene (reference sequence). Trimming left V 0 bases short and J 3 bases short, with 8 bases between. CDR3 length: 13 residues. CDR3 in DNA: TGTGCCTGGAGTGTATGGGTTAAAGAGACCCAGTACTTC. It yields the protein CAWSVWVKETQYF.

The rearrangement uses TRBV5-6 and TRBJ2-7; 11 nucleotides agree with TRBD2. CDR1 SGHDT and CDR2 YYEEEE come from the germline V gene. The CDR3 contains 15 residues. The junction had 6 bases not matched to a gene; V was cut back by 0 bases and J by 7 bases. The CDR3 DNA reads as TGTGCCAGCAGCTTGGGTAGCGGGAGGGCCGGGGAGCAGTACTTC. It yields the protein CASSLGSGRAGEQYF.

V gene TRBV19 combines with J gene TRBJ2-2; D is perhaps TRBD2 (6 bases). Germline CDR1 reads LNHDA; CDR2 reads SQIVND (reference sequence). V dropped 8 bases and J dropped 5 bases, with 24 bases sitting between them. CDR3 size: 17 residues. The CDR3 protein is CASGAAGRHFVTGELFF. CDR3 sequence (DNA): TGTGCCAGTGGGGCAGCGGGCCGTCATTTCGTAACCGGGGAGCTGTTTTTT.

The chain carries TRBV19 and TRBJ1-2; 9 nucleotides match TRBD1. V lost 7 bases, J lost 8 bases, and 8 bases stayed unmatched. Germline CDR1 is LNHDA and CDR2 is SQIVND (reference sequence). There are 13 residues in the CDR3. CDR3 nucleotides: TGTGCCAGTAACCTGGGACAGGGTGAGGGCTACACCTTC. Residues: CASNLGQGEGYTF.

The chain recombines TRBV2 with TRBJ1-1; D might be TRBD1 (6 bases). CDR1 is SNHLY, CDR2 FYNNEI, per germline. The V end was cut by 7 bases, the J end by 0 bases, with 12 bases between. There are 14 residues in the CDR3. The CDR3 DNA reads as TGTGCCAGCAATACGGGACACATGAACACTGAAGCTTTCTTT. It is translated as CASNTGHMNTEAFF.

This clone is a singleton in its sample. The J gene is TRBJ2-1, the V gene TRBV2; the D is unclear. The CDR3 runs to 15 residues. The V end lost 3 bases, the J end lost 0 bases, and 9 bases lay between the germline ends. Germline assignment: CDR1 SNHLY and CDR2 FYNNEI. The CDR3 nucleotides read TGTGCCAGCAGTGACGGCACCAGCTCCTACAATGAGCAGTTCTTC. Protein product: CASSDGTSSYNEQFF.

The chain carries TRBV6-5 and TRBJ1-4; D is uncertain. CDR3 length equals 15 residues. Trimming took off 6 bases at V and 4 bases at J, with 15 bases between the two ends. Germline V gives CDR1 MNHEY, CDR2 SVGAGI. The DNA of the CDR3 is TGTGCCAGCAGGCCACCAAGGTGGGGTAATGAAAAACTGTTTTTT. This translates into CASRPPRWGNEKLFF.

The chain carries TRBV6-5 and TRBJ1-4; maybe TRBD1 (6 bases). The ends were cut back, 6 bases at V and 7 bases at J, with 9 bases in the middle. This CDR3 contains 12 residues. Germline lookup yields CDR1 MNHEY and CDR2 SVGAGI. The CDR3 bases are TGTGCCAGCAGACAGGGAACTGAAAAACTGTTTTTT. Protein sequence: CASRQGTEKLFF.

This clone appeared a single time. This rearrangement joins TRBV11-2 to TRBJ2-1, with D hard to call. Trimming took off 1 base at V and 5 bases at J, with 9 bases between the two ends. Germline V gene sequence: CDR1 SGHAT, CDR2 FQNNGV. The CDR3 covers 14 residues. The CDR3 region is CASSLVGRDNEQFF. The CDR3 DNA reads TGTGCCAGCAGCTTAGTAGGACGAGACAATGAGCAGTTCTTC. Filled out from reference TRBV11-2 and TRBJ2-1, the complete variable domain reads EAGVAQSPRYKIIEKRQSVAFWCNPISGHATLYWYQQILGQGPKLLIQFQNNGVVDDSQLPKDRFSAERLKGVDSTLKIQPAKLEDSAVYLCASSLVGRDNEQFFGPGTRLTVL.